The rows below give T cell receptor beta chains drawn from one sample of a study of OX40 agonist ivuxolimab in advanced cancers. TCRdb's copy holds only in-frame clones and misses some; the assay was immunoSEQ multiplex PCR. The table lists approximately 6,200 clones, 75% to 85% of them singletons, with approximately 25% in the top ten. Sample: CD4+ or CD8+ T cells sorted from blood, taken in a trial of the OX40 agonist ivuxolimab. These TCRs come from an adult with an advanced solid tumor such as melanoma, head and neck, liver or kidney cancer. Each CDR3 is given with its conserved first and last residue. A row's size may be missing; if present it is once, few, many or a size class.

TRBV7-6	15	TRBJ1-1	-	CASSEGTGSNTEAFF
TRBV4-2	14	TRBJ2-4	-	CASSLGLARNIQYF
TRBV11-2	19	TRBJ2-6	-	CASSLPTGEALSGANVLTF
TRBV7-9	13	TRBJ2-5	-	CASSSKRGETQYF
TRBV19	15	TRBJ2-1	-	CASTLRPWGYNEQFF
TRBV5-5	18	TRBJ2-1	-	CASSQVYRTQNLGNEQFF
TRBV9	16	TRBJ2-1	-	CASSVDGGWSYNEQFF
TRBV4-2	16	TRBJ2-3	-	CASSQGTSGGPDTQYF
TRBV2	14	TRBJ1-2	once	CASRATGGNYGYTF
TRBV7-9	14	TRBJ1-4	-	CASSRTGLNEKLFF